Each of the 25 T cell receptor beta chains below was sequenced from the same sample in a study of graft-versus-host responses after intestinal transplantation. Using immunoSEQ multiplex PCR, the repertoire was profiled, and TCRdb retains in-frame clones only, with some absent. The sample has tens of thousands of clones; 91% are singletons. Their target antigens are unknown. The sequenced sample was unstimulated CD4+ T cells sorted from spleen or lymph node cells, obtained before intestinal transplant. The receptors were sampled from a human donor who received an intestinal transplant.

The chain recombines TRBV6-5 with TRBJ2-7; TRBD2 agrees at 9 bases. Germline CDR1 and CDR2: MNHEY and SVGAGI. The CDR3 spans 15 residues. V trimming: 6 bases; J trimming: 4 bases; junction bases outside the gene matches: 10. The CDR3 DNA follows: TGTGCCAGCAGGCGAGCGGGGGGACCTCTTTACGAGCAGTACTTC. It specifies CASRRAGGPLYEQYF.

As to this clone: Within the sample, other DNA sequences also encode this same CDR3. The chain is built from TRBV7-2 and TRBJ1-1; D might be TRBD1 (6 bases). The CDR3 runs 13 residues. Germline loops: CDR1 SGHTA, CDR2 FQGNSA. V lost 10 bases to trimming and J lost 4 bases, with 16 bases between them. The CDR3: CATCLSRGTEAFF. The CDR3 DNA reads as TGTGCCACCTGCCTGAGCAGGGGCACTGAAGCTTTCTTT.

This rearrangement joins TRBV19 to TRBJ2-1; 8 bases agree with TRBD2. CDR3 length: 17 amino acids. CDR1 is LNHDA and CDR2 is SQIVND in the germline V gene (reference sequence). Trimming at V came to 4 bases and at J to 7 bases, leaving 15 bases not matched to a gene. Here the CDR3 DNA reads TGTGCCAGTAGTAGGCGCAGCGGGGGATACCTTATGAATGAGCAGTTCTTC. It translates to CASSRRSGGYLMNEQFF.

This chain joins TRBV14 and TRBJ2-3, with D possibly TRBD2 on 5 matching bases. Germline values: CDR1 SGHDN, CDR2 FVKESK. This CDR3 contains 13 residues. V shed 6 bases and J shed 1 base, with 8 bases lying between them. CDR3 sequence reads: CASRAGGTDTQYF. CDR3 coding DNA: TGTGCCAGCAGGGCCGGGGGCACAGATACGCAGTATTTT.

This clone was observed a single time. This chain links TRBV7-2 with TRBJ1-1; D might be TRBD1 (5 bases). V was cut by 4 bases and J by 0 bases, with 15 bases left in between. This CDR3 is 16 amino acids long. Germline values: CDR1 SGHTA, CDR2 FQGNSA. CDR3 bases: TGTGCCAGCAGCTCGGTTGGTGCAGGGATGAACACTGAAGCTTTCTTT. It is translated as CASSSVGAGMNTEAFF.

V and J are TRBV4-3 and TRBJ2-3; D gene uncertain. CDR1 LGHNA and CDR2 YSLEER come from the germline V gene. The CDR3 has 18 residues. V was pared by 1 base and J by 1 base, with 18 bases between. CDR3 in DNA: TGCGCCAGCAGCCAAGGAGTATCCGGCATCCGGGGCACAGATACGCAGTATTTT. Translation: CASSQGVSGIRGTDTQYF.

This clone was seen once. The V and J genes are TRBV19 and TRBJ2-4, with 7 bases matching TRBD1. The V and J ends lost 6 bases and 0 bases, in that order; junction bases with no gene match: 8. The CDR3 has 16 residues. In germline, CDR1 is LNHDA, CDR2 SQIVND (reference sequence). CDR3 sequence (DNA): TGTGCCAGTAGACCCGGGACAGCCCTAGCCAAAAACATTCAGTACTTC. It translates to CASRPGTALAKNIQYF.

This clone came up a few times. This chain uses TRBV12-1 with TRBJ2-7; TRBD1, the table's D call, was not compared with the DNA. TRBV12-1 is shown as a pseudogene. This CDR3 is 13 amino acids long. As DNA, the CDR3 is TGTGCCAGCAACCCGACAGGGACTTACGAGCAGTACTTC. This gives the protein CASNPTGTYEQYF.

The J gene is TRBJ1-2, the V gene TRBV11-2; 7 bases fit TRBD1. V was clipped by 5 bases and J by 8 bases; unmatched bases: 14. The V gene's germline CDR1 is SGHAT and CDR2 FQNNGV. CDR3 length equals 15 residues. In DNA form, the CDR3 reads TGTGCCAGCAGCCTAGCGCTGACGGACAGGAGAGGCTACACCTTC. Translating gives CASSLALTDRRGYTF.

The CDR3 here is CSQIRRMDTGELFF. CDR3 nucleotides: TGCAGCCAAATTCGGAGGATGGACACCGGGGAGCTGTTTTTT. The V and J genes are TRBV29-1 and TRBJ2-2; maybe TRBD2 (5 bases). CDR3 size: 14 residues. Germline CDR1 SQVTM, CDR2 ANQGSEA. Deletions cut 8 bases from V and 3 bases from J, with 16 bases between.

The rearrangement links TRBV2 to TRBJ1-3, with TRBD1 matching over 7 bases. V trimming: 5 bases; J trimming: 0 bases; junction bases outside the gene matches: 7. The CDR3 length is 16 residues. The germline CDR1 and CDR2 sequences are SNHLY and FYNNEI. The CDR3 DNA sequence: TGTGCCAGCAGTAGACAGGGCTGGGACTCTGGAAACACCATATATTTT. As protein: CASSRQGWDSGNTIYF.

Here the CDR3 reads CASSSEDSPIGPQHF. In DNA, the CDR3 is TGTGCCAGCAGCTCGGAGGACAGCCCAATAGGGCCCCAGCATTTT. The chain has TRBV7-9 and TRBJ1-5; a possible D gene is TRBD1 (6 bases). The CDR3 runs 15 residues. CDR1 and CDR2 (germline): SEHNR, FQNEAQ (reference sequence). Trimming removed 4 bases at V and 9 bases at J, with 19 bases between.

CDR3 coding DNA: TGTGCCAGCTCACCTCCCTCCACAGGGCGCTCTGGAAACACCATATATTTT. It is translated as CASSPPSTGRSGNTIYF. The rearrangement links TRBV18 to TRBJ1-3, with D possibly TRBD1 on 6 matching bases. The CDR3 consists of 17 residues. V dropped 3 bases and J dropped 0 bases, with 15 bases sitting between them. The germline CDR1 and CDR2 sequences are KGHSH and LQKENI.

V is TRBV19 and J is TRBJ2-7, with TRBD1 matching 10 bases. The CDR3 extends over 15 amino acids. Per germline, CDR1 LNHDA and CDR2 SQIVND (reference sequence). After removal of 5 bases from V and 7 bases from J, the junction contained 11 bases not matched to a gene. CDR3 region: CASSVGQGGLREQYF. The DNA for the CDR3 is TGTGCCAGTAGTGTTGGACAGGGGGGACTTCGGGAGCAGTACTTC.

V gene TRBV2 combines with J gene TRBJ1-2; D gene uncertain. Germline-derived CDR1 and CDR2 are SNHLY and FYNNEI. The ends were cut back, 6 bases at V and 5 bases at J, with 16 bases in the middle. This CDR3 region has 14 residues. The chain's CDR3 is CASRGGVSGYGYTF. CDR3 bases: TGTGCCAGCAGGGGAGGTGTATCCGGATATGGCTACACCTTC.

V is TRBV5-1 and J is TRBJ2-3, with 12 bases identical to TRBD2. V gave up 4 bases and J gave up 2 bases; unmatched junction bases: 5. This CDR3 region has 16 residues. Germline values: CDR1 SGHRS, CDR2 YFSETQ. CDR3 DNA: TGCGCCAGCAGCCAGACTAGCGGGGGCCTCACAGATACGCAGTATTTT. It yields the protein CASSQTSGGLTDTQYF.

The CDR3 here is CASSTAGGSYEQYF. The CDR3 DNA reads as TGTGCCAGTAGTACGGCAGGGGGATCCTACGAGCAGTACTTC. The V and J genes are TRBV19 and TRBJ2-7; 7 nucleotides align to TRBD1. V trimming: 4 bases; J trimming: 1 base; junction bases outside the gene matches: 4. Germline lookup yields CDR1 LNHDA and CDR2 SQIVND (reference sequence). The CDR3 has 14 amino acids.

The chain recombines TRBV29-1 with TRBJ1-4; 12 nucleotides agree with TRBD1. This CDR3 is 14 amino acids long. The V gene end was trimmed by 7 bases and the J gene end by 8 bases; junction bases not matched to a gene: 8. Germline values: CDR1 SQVTM, CDR2 ANQGSEA. The CDR3 DNA follows: TGCAGCGCCATCCCCGGGACAGGGGGCGAAAAACTGTTTTTT. Translating gives CSAIPGTGGEKLFF.

The CDR3 spells CASSLSQGRYEQYF. CDR3 nucleotide sequence: TGTGCCAGCAGCTTAAGCCAGGGAAGGTACGAGCAGTACTTC. This chain links TRBV7-9 with TRBJ2-7; perhaps TRBD1 as D (5 bases). Germline lookup yields CDR1 SEHNR and CDR2 FQNEAQ (reference sequence). With 2 bases removed from V and 4 bases from J, the gap between germline ends came to 12 bases. The CDR3 sequence is 14 residues long.

The J gene is TRBJ1-2, the V gene TRBV5-6; 7 bases map to TRBD1. Trimming at V came to 4 bases and at J to 4 bases, leaving 4 bases not matched to a gene. Germline V lookup: CDR1 SGHDT, CDR2 YYEEEE. This CDR3 is 13 amino acids long. The CDR3 protein is CASSDRQGYGYTF. CDR3 DNA sequence: TGTGCCAGCAGCGACCGACAGGGCTATGGCTACACCTTC.

This clone was recorded once. The gene calls are TRBV7-2 and TRBJ2-3; TRBD2 matches 8 bases. CDR3 size: 19 residues. V shed 3 bases, J shed 2 bases, and the junction held 16 bases outside the gene matches. CDR1 and CDR2 (germline): SGHTA, FQGNSA. The CDR3 sequence is CASSFRRAGAPRTTDTQYF. The DNA for the CDR3 is TGTGCCAGCAGCTTTCGAAGAGCGGGGGCTCCGCGTACCACAGATACGCAGTATTTT.

The rearrangement joins TRBV21-1 to TRBJ1-2; the D call TRBD1 from the table was never checked on the DNA. TRBV21-1 has pseudogene status. The CDR3 sequence is 16 residues long. Here the CDR3 DNA reads TGTGCCAGCAGCAAAGGGGAGGCAGGGGGCAACTATGGCTACACCTTC. It translates to CASSKGEAGGNYGYTF.

This rearrangement joins TRBV4-3 to TRBJ1-2; TRBD1 might be the D (6 bases). CDR3 length: 13 amino acids. The V end lost 0 bases, the J end lost 4 bases, and 6 bases lay between the germline ends. The germline V gene has CDR1 LGHNA and CDR2 YSLEER. CDR3 sequence: CASSQDRGYGYTF. The CDR3 bases are TGCGCCAGCAGCCAAGACAGGGGCTATGGCTACACCTTC.

The chain has TRBV19 and TRBJ1-2, with 9 bases fitting TRBD1. V lost 4 bases, J lost 3 bases, and 6 bases stayed unmatched. Germline loops: CDR1 LNHDA, CDR2 SQIVND (reference sequence). The CDR3 is 15 residues long. Here the CDR3 reads CASSTGQGTYYGYTF. For the CDR3, the DNA is TGTGCCAGTAGTACTGGACAGGGGACTTACTATGGCTACACCTTC.

V is TRBV2 and J is TRBJ2-3, with 9 bases fitting TRBD1. CDR3 length: 16 amino acids. Germline trimming cut 3 bases from V and 4 bases from J; bases unmatched to any gene: 8. Germline assignment: CDR1 SNHLY and CDR2 FYNNEI. The CDR3 region is CASSERDRVVADTQYF. DNA for the CDR3: TGTGCCAGCAGTGAGAGGGACAGGGTGGTAGCAGATACGCAGTATTTT.